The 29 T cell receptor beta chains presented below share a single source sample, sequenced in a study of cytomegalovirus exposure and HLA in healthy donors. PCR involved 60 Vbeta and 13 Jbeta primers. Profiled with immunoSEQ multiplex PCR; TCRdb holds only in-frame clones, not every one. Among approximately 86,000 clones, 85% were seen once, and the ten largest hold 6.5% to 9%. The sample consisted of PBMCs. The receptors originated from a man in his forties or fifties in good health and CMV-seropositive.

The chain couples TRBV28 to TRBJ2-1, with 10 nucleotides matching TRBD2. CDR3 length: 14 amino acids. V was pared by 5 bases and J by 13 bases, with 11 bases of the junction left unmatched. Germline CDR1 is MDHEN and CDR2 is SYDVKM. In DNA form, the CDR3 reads TGTGCCAGCAGTGTACCGGGACTAGCGACCTTTCAGTTCTTC. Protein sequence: CASSVPGLATFQFF.

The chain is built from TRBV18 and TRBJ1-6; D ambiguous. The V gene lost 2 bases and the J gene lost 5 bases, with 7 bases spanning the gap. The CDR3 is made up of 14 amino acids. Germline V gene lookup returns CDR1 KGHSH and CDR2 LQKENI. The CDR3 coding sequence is TGTGCCAGCTCACCAGAGGCCGATAATTCACCCCTCCACTTT. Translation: CASSPEADNSPLHF.

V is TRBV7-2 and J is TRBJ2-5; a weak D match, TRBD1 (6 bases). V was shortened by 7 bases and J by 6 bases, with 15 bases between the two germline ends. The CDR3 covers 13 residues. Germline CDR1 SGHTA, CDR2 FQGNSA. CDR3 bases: TGTGCCAGCACCACCGGGACACAAAAGACCCAGTACTTC. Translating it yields CASTTGTQKTQYF.

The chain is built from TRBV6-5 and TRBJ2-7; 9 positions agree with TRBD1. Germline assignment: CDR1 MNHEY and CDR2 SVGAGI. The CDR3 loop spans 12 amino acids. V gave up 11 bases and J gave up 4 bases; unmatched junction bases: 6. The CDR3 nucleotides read TGTGCCGGATCGGACAGGGGTTACGAGCAGTACTTC. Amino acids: CAGSDRGYEQYF.

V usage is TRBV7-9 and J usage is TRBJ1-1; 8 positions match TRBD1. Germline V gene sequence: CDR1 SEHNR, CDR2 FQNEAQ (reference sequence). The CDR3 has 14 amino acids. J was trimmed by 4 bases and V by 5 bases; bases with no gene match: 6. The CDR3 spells CASSQSTGGTEAFF. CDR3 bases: TGTGCCAGCAGCCAATCTACAGGGGGCACTGAAGCTTTCTTT. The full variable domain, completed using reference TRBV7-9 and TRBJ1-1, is DTGVSQNPRHKITKRGQNVTFRCDPISEHNRLYWYRQTLGQGPEFLTYFQNEAQLEKSRLLSDRFSAERPKGSFSTLEIQRTEQGDSAMYLCASSQSTGGTEAFFGQGTRLTVV.

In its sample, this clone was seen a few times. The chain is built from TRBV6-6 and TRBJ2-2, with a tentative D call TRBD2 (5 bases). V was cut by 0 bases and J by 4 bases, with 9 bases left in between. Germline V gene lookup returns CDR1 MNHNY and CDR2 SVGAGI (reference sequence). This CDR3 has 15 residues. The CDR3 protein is CASSYSGVGTGELFF. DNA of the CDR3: TGTGCCAGCAGTTACTCGGGAGTTGGCACCGGGGAGCTGTTTTTT.

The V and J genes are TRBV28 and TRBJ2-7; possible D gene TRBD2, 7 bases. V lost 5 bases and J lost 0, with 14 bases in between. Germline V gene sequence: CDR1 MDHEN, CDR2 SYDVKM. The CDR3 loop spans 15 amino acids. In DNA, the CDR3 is TGTGCCAGCAGTCCGAGCGGGACACCCTCCTACGAGCAGTACTTC. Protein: CASSPSGTPSYEQYF.

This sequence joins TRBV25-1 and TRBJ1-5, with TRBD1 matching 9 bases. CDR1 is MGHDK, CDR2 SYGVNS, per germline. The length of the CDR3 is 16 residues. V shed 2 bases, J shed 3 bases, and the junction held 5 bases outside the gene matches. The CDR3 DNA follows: TGTGCCAGCAGTGAAGCCGGGACAGGGAACAATCAGCCCCAGCATTTT. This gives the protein CASSEAGTGNNQPQHF.

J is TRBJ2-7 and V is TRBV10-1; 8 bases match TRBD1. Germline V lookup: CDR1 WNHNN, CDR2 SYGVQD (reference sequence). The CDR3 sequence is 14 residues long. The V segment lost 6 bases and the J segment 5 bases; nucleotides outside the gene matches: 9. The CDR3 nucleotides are TGCGCCAGCAGCGTAGACAGGGGTTCCAACGAGCAGTACTTC. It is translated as CASSVDRGSNEQYF.

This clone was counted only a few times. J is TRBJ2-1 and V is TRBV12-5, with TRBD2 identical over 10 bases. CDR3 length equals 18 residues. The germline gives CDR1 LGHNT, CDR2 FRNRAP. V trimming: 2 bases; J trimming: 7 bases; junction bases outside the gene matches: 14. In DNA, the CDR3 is TGTGCTAGTGGTTTGTTCGCTAGCGGGAGTTATGGTGGGAATGAGCAGTTCTTC. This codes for CASGLFASGSYGGNEQFF.

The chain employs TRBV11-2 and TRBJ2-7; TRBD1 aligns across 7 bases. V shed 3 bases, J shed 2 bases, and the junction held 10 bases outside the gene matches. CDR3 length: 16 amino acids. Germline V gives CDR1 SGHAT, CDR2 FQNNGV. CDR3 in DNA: TGTGCCAGCAGCTTTTTGGACAGGAGTAGTGCCTACGAGCAGTACTTC. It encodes CASSFLDRSSAYEQYF. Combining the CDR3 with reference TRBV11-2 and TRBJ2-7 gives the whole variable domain EAGVAQSPRYKIIEKRQSVAFWCNPISGHATLYWYQQILGQGPKLLIQFQNNGVVDDSQLPKDRFSAERLKGVDSTLKIQPAKLEDSAVYLCASSFLDRSSAYEQYFGPGTRLTVT.

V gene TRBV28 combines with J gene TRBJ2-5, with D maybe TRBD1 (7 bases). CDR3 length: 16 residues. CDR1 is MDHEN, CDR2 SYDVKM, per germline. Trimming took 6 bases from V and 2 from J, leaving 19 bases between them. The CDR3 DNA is TGTGCCAGCAGGACAGGGAGGCCCCAAACGCAAGAGACCCAGTACTTC. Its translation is CASRTGRPQTQETQYF. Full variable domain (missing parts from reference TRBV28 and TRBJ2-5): DVKVTQSSRYLVKRTGEKVFLECVQDMDHENMFWYRQDPGLGLRLIYFSYDVKMKEKGDIPEGYSVSREKKERFSLILESASTNQTSMYLCASRTGRPQTQETQYFGPGTRLLVL.

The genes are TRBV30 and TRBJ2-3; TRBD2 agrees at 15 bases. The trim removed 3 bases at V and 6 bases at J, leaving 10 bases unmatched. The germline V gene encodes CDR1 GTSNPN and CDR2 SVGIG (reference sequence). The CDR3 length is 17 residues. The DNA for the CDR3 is TGTGCCTGGAGCGGGGCTAGGACTAGCGGGGGGGAGGATACGCAGTATTTT. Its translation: CAWSGARTSGGEDTQYF.

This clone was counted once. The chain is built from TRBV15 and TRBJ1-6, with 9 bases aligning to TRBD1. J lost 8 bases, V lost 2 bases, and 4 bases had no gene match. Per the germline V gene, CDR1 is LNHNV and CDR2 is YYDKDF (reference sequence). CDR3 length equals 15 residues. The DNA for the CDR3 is TGTGCCACCAGCAGACCGGGACAGGGATATTCACCCCTCCACTTT. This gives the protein CATSRPGQGYSPLHF. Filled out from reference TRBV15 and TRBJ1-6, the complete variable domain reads DAMVIQNPRYQVTQFGKPVTLSCSQTLNHNVMYWYQQKSSQAPKLLFHYYDKDFNNEADTPDNFQSRRPNTSFCFLDIRSPGLGDTAMYLCATSRPGQGYSPLHFGNGTRLTVT.

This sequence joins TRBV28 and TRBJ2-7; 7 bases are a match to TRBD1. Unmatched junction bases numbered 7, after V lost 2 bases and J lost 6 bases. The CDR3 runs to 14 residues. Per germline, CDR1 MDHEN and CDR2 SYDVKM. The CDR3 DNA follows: TGTGCCAGCAGTTTACGACAGGGAAGGGGCGAGCAGTACTTC. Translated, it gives CASSLRQGRGEQYF. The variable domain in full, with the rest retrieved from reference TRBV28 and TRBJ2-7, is DVKVTQSSRYLVKRTGEKVFLECVQDMDHENMFWYRQDPGLGLRLIYFSYDVKMKEKGDIPEGYSVSREKKERFSLILESASTNQTSMYLCASSLRQGRGEQYFGPGTRLTVT.

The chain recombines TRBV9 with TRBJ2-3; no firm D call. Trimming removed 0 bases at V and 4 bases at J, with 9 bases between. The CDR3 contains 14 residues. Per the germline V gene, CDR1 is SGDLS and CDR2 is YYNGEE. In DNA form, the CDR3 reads TGTGCCAGCAGCGTAGCTTCTGTCTCAGATACGCAGTATTTT. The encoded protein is CASSVASVSDTQYF. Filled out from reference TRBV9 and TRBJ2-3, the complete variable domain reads DSGVTQTPKHLITATGQRVTLRCSPRSGDLSVYWYQQSLDQGLQFLIQYYNGEERAKGNILERFSAQQFPDLHSELNLSSLELGDSALYFCASSVASVSDTQYFGPGTRLTVL.

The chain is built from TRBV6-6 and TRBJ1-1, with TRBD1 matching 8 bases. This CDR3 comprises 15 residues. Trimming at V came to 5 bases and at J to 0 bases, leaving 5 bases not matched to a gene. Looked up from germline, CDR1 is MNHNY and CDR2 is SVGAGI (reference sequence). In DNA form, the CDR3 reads TGTGCCAGCAGTGCAGGGGGCAGCGTGAACACTGAAGCTTTCTTT. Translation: CASSAGGSVNTEAFF.

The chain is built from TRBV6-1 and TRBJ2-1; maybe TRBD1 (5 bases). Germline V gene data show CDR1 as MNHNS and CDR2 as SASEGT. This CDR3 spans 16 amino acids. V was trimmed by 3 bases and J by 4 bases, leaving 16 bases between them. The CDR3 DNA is TGTGCCAGCAGTGAGCTCCTCAGGGTAGCTTACAATGAGCAGTTCTTC. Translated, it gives CASSELLRVAYNEQFF.

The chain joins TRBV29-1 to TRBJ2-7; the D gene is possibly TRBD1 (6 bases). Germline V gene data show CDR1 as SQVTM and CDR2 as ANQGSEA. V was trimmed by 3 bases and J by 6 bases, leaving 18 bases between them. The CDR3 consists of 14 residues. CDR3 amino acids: CSVDGVTGTSEQYF. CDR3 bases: TGCAGCGTTGATGGGGTTACAGGGACCAGCGAGCAGTACTTC.

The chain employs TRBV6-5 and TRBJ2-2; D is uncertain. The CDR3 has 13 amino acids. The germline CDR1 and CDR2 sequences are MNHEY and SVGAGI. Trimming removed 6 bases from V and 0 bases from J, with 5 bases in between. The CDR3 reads CASRQSNTGELFF. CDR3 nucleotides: TGTGCCAGCAGACAGTCGAACACCGGGGAGCTGTTTTTT.

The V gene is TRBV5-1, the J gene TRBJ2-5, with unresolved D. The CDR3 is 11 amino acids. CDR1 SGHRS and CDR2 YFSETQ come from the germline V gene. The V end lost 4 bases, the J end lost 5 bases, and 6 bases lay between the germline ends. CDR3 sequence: CASSLSETQYF. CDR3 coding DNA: TGCGCCAGCAGCCTAAGTGAGACCCAGTACTTC.

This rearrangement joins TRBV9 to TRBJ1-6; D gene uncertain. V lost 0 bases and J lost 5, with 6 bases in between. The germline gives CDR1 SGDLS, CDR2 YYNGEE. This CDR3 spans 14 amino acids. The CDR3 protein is CASSVVEDNSPLHF. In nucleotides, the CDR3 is TGTGCCAGCAGCGTAGTCGAGGATAATTCACCCCTCCACTTT.

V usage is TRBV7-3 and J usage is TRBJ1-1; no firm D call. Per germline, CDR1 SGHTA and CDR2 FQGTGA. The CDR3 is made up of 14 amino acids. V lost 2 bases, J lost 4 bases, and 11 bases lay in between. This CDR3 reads CASSLDGGSTEAFF. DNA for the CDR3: TGTGCCAGCAGCTTAGACGGAGGGAGCACTGAAGCTTTCTTT.

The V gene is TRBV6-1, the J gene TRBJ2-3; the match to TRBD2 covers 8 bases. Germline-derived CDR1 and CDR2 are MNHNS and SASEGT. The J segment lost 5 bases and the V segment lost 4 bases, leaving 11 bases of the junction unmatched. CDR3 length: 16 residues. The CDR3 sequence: CASSALAGGVGDTQYF. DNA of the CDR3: TGTGCCAGCAGTGCCTTGGCGGGAGGTGTAGGAGATACGCAGTATTTT.

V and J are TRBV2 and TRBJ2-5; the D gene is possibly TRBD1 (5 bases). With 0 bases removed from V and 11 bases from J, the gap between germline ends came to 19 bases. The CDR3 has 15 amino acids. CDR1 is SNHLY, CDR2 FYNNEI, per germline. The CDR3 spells CASSEALRRGGEQYF. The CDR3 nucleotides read TGTGCCAGCAGTGAAGCGCTTCGTAGGGGCGGAGAGCAGTACTTC.

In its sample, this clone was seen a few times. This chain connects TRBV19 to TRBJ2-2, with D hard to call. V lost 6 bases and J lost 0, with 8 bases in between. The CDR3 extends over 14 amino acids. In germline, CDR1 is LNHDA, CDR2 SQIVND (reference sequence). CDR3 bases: TGTGCCAGTAGAAGAGACACGAACACCGGGGAGCTGTTTTTT. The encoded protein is CASRRDTNTGELFF.

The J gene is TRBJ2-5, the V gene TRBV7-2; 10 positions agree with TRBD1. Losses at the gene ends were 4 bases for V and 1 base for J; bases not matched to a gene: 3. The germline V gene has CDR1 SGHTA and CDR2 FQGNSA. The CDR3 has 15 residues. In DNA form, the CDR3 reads TGTGCCAGCAGCTCAAGACAGGGGGCCCAAGAGACCCAGTACTTC. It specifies CASSSRQGAQETQYF.

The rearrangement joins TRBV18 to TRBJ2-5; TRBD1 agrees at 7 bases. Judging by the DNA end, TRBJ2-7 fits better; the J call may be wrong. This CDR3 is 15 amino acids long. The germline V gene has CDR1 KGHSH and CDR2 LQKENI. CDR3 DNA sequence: TGTGCCAGCTCACCACGGGACAGTAGCTCCTACGAGCAGTACTTC. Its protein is CASSPRDSSSYEQYF.

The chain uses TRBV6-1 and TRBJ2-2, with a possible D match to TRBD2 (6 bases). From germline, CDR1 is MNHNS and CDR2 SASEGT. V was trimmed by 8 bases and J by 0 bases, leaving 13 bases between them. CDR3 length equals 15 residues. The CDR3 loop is CASVERTTNTGELFF. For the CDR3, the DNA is TGTGCCAGCGTGGAGAGGACTACGAACACCGGGGAGCTGTTTTTT.